The rows below give T cell receptor beta chains drawn from one sample of a study of blood T cell repertoires in COVID-19. TCRdb keeps only in-frame clones here, not all; method: immunoSEQ multiplex PCR. The table shows about 270,000 clones, with about nine tenths occurring only once. The material sequenced was peripheral blood. These receptors originate from a man between 40 and 49 years old with active or convalescent COVID-19. Each CDR3 is given with its conserved first and last residue. D genes are given only for firm matches. Rows give clone size only sometimes, using once, few, many, or a class for an expanded clone.

d_call	v_call	j_call	clone_size	cdr3_aa	cdr3_nt
TRBD1	TRBV6-5	TRBJ1-4	NA	CASSWTGDEKLFF	TGTGCCAGCAGTTGGACAGGGGATGAAAAACTGTTTTTT
TRBD1	TRBV18	TRBJ1-2	NA	CASSPRGGQGIEGYTF	TGTGCCAGCTCACCAAGAGGAGGACAGGGGATAGAAGGCTACACCTTC
NA	TRBV11-2	TRBJ1-4	few	CASSRGWDEKLFF	TGTGCCAGCAGCAGGGGTTGGGATGAAAAACTGTTTTTT
NA	TRBV19	TRBJ1-5	NA	CASGGLAQPQHF	TGTGCCAGTGGAGGGTTGGCTCAGCCCCAGCATTTT
NA	TRBV18	TRBJ1-5	NA	CASSPSLGASPQHF	TGTGCCAGCTCACCAAGTCTGGGGGCCTCGCCCCAGCATTTT
NA	TRBV12-3/TRBV12-4	TRBJ2-5	NA	CASSLLRETQYF	TGTGCCAGCAGCCTCCTCCGAGAGACCCAGTACTTC
NA	TRBV10-2	TRBJ1-2	once	CASSESRRGGANYGYTF	TGCGCCAGCAGTGAGTCGAGAAGAGGGGGAGCTAACTATGGCTACACCTTC
NA	TRBV24-1	TRBJ2-1	NA	CATSDPVTEHNEQFF	TGTGCCACCAGTGACCCGGTGACTGAGCACAATGAGCAGTTCTTC
TRBD2	TRBV27	TRBJ2-1	few	CASSPSGRTYNEQFF	TGTGCCAGCAGTCCTAGCGGGAGGACCTACAATGAGCAGTTCTTC
TRBD2	TRBV2	TRBJ2-5	NA	CAGREAQETQYF	TGTGCCGGACGGGAGGCCCAAGAGACCCAGTACTTC